Detailed here is one TCR beta chain. Its antigen is not identified. The PCR contained 60 Vbeta and 13 Jbeta primers. TCRdb's table, derived via immunoSEQ multiplex PCR, lists solely in-frame clones and lacks some. The data show around 200,000 clones, around 88% seen once. These data are taken from a study of cytomegalovirus exposure and HLA in healthy donors. Study summary: Early released data comprised tens of millions of unique TCRs from HLA-typed donors.

CDR1 is MDHEN, CDR2 SYDVKM, per germline. This CDR3 spans 16 amino acids. Trimming stripped 3 bases from V and 0 bases from J, with 12 bases between. Study-level points and caveats: There were several of the most significant clusters that appeared linked to common viral pathogens in a later analysis. It was reported that the classifier diagnosed cytomegalovirus status with high specificity and sensitivity in both the original and validation cohorts. Association of a missense DCLRE1C variant with TCR beta V- and J-gene trimming was reported in a later analysis.

The receptor's source is a woman under 40 in good health and CMV-seronegative. Sample: PBMCs. The rearrangement links TRBV28 to TRBJ1-5; D possibly corresponds to TRBD1 (6 bases). The CDR3 nucleotides read TGTGCCAGCAGTTTTACAGGGTTCAATAGCAATCAGCCCCAGCATTTT. It is translated as CASSFTGFNSNQPQHF.